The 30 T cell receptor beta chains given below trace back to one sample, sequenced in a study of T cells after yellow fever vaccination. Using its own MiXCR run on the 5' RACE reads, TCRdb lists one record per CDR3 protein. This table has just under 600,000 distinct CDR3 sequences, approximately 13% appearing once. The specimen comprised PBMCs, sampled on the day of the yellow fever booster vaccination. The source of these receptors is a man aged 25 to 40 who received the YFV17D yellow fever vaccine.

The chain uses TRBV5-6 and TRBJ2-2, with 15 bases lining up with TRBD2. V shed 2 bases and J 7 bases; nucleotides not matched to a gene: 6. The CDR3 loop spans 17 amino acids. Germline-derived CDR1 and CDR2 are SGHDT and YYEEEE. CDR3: CASSFLGTSGRYGELFF. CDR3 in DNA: TGTGCCAGCAGCTTTCTTGGGACTAGCGGGAGGTACGGGGAGCTGTTTTTT.

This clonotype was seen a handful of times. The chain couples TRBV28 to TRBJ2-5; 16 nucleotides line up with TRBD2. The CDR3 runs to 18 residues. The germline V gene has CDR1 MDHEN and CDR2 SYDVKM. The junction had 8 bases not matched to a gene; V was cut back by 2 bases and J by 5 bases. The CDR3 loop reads CASSLNRGLAGGPETQYF. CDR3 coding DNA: TGTGCCAGCAGTTTAAACAGGGGACTAGCGGGAGGGCCTGAGACCCAGTACTTC. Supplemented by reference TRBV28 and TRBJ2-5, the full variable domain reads DVKVTQSSRYLVKRTGEKVFLECVQDMDHENMFWYRQDPGLGLRLIYFSYDVKMKEKGDIPEGYSVSREKKERFSLILESASTNQTSMYLCASSLNRGLAGGPETQYFGPGTRLLVL.

The CDR3 loop is CASRRTSGKETQYF. The DNA of the CDR3 is TGTGCCAGCAGAAGGACTAGCGGGAAAGAGACCCAGTACTTC. The rearrangement links TRBV7-2 to TRBJ2-5, with 12 bases aligning to TRBD2. Germline-derived CDR1 and CDR2 are SGHTA and FQGNSA. V was clipped by 6 bases and J by 3 bases; unmatched bases: 2. CDR3 length: 14 amino acids. Full variable domain (remainder filled in from reference TRBV7-2 and TRBJ2-5): GAGVSQSPSNKVTEKGKDVELRCDPISGHTALYWYRQSLGQGLEFLIYFQGNSAPDKSGLPSDRFSAERTGGSVSTLTIQRTQQEDSAVYLCASRRTSGKETQYFGPGTRLLVL.

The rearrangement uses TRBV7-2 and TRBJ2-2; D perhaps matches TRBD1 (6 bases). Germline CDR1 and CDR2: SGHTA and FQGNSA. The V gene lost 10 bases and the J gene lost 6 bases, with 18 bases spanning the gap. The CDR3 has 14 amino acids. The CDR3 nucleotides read TGTGCCACCCCCCATCGAAAGGGGGCCGGGGAGCTGTTTTTT. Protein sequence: CATPHRKGAGELFF.

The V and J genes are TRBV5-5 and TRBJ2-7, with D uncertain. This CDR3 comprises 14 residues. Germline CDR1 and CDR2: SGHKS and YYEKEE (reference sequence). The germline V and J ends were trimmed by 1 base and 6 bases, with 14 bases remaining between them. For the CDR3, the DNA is TGTGCCAGCAGCTTGCACCCCGCGACGCCCGAGCAGTACTTC. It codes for CASSLHPATPEQYF.

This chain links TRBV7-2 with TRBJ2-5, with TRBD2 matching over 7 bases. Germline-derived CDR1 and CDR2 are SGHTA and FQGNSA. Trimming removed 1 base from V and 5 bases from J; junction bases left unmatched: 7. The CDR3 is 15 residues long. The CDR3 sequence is CASSLDRGETETQYF. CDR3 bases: TGTGCCAGCAGCTTAGATCGGGGGGAGACGGAGACCCAGTACTTC. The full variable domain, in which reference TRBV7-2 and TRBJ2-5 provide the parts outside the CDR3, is GAGVSQSPSNKVTEKGKDVELRCDPISGHTALYWYRQSLGQGLEFLIYFQGNSAPDKSGLPSDRFSAERTGGSVSTLTIQRTQQEDSAVYLCASSLDRGETETQYFGPGTRLLVL.

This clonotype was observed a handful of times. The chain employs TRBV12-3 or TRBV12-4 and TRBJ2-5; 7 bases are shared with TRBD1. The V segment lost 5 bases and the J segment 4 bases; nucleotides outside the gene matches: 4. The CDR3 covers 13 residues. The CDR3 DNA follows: TGTGCCAGCAGTATGACAGGGTCAGAGACCCAGTACTTC. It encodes CASSMTGSETQYF.

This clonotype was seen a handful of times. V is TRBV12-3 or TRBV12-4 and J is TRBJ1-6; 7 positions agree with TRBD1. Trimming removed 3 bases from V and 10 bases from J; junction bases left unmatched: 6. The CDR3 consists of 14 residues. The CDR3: CASSLTSGGSPLHF. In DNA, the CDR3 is TGTGCCAGCAGTTTGACGTCAGGGGGGTCACCCCTCCACTTT.

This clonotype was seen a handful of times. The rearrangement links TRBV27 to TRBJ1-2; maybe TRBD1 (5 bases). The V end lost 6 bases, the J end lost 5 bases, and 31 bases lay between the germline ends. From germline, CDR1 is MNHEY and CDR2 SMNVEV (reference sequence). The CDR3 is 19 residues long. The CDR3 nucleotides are TGTGCCAGCAGACGAGAGTTTAGGGGACTTAGGGTCCCACATTATGGCTACACCTTC. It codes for CASRREFRGLRVPHYGYTF.

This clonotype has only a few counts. The CDR3 DNA follows: TGCAGTGCTCTTCCCGCGGCGGGAGTTCTCGAGACCCAGTACTTC. Translation: CSALPAAGVLETQYF. The V gene is TRBV20-1, the J gene TRBJ2-5; 7 bases align to TRBD2. With 5 bases clipped from V and 5 bases from J, the junction kept 14 bases outside the gene matches. CDR1 and CDR2 (germline): DFQATT, SNEGSKA (reference sequence). The CDR3 runs 15 residues.

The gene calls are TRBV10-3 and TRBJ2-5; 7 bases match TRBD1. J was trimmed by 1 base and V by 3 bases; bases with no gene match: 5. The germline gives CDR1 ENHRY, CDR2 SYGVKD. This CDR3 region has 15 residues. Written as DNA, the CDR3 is TGTGCCATCAGTGACCCGACAGGGAGCCAAGAGACCCAGTACTTC. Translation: CAISDPTGSQETQYF.

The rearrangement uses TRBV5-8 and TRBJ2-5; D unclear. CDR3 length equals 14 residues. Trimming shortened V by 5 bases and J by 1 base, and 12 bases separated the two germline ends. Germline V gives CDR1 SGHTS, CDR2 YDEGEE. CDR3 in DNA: TGTGCCAGCAGTTATTTGACATCCCAAGAGACCCAGTACTTC. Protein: CASSYLTSQETQYF.

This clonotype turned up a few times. This CDR3 reads CASSPGRGNSYNSPLHF. Here the CDR3 DNA reads TGTGCCAGCAGTCCGGGACGGGGGAACTCCTATAATTCACCCCTCCACTTT. This chain uses TRBV12-3 or TRBV12-4 with TRBJ1-6; TRBD1 is a possible D gene (5 bases). The CDR3 runs to 17 residues. Trimming removed 5 bases from V and 0 bases from J, with 14 bases in between.

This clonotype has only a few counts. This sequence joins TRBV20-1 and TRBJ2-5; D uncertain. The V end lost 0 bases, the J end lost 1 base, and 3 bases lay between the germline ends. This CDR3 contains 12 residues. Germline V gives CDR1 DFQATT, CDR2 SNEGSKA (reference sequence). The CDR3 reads CSARDFQETQYF. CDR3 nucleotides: TGCAGTGCTAGAGACTTCCAAGAGACCCAGTACTTC.

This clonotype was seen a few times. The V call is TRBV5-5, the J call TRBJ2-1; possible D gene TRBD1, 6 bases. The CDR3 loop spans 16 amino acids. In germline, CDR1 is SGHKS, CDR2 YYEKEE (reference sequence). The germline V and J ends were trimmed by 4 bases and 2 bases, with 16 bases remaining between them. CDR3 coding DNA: TGTGCCAGCAGCAACCTTGACAGGCCGACCTACAATGAGCAGTTCTTC. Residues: CASSNLDRPTYNEQFF.

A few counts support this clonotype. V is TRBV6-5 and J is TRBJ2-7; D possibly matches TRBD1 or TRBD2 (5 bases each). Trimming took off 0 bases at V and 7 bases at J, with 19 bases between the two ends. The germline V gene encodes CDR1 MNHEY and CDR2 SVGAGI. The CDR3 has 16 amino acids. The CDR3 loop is CASSYSRGTVPREQYF. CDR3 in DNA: TGTGCCAGCAGTTACTCAAGAGGGACGGTGCCTAGGGAGCAGTACTTC.

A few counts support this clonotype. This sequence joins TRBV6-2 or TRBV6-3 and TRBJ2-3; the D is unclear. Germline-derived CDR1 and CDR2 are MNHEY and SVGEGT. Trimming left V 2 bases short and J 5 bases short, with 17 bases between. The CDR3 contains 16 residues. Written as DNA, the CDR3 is TGTGCCAGCAGTTACCCTCCAGGTTTCAATATAGATACGCAGTATTTT. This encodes CASSYPPGFNIDTQYF.

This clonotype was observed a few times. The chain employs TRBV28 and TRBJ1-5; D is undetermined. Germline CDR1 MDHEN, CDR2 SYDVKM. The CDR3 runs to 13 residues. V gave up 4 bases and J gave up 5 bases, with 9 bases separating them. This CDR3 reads CASSSDFYQPQHF. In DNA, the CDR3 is TGTGCCAGCAGTTCCGATTTTTATCAGCCCCAGCATTTT.

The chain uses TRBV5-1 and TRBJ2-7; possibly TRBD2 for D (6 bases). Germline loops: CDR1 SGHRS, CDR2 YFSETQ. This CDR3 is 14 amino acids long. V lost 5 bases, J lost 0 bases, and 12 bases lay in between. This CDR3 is CASRISGLSYEQYF. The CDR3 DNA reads TGCGCCAGCAGGATAAGCGGGCTCTCCTACGAGCAGTACTTC. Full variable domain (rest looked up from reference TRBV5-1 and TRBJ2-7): KAGVTQTPRYLIKTRGQQVTLSCSPISGHRSVSWYQQTPGQGLQFLFEYFSETQRNKGNFPGRFSGRQFSNSRSEMNVSTLELGDSALYLCASRISGLSYEQYFGPGTRLTVT.

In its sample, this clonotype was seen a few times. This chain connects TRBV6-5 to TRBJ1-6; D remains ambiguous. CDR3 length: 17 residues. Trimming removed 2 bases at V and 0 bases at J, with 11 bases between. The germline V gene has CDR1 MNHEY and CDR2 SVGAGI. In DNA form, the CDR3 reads TGTGCCAGCAGTTACGGGGATCCGAACTCCTATAATTCACCCCTCCACTTT. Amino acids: CASSYGDPNSYNSPLHF.

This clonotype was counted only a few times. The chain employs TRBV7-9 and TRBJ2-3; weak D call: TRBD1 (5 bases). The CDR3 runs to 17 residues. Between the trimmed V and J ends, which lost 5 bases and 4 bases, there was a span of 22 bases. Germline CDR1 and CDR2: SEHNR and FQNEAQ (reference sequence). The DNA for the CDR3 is TGTGCCAGCAGCGTAATCGACCCCAGGGATACCCCAGATACGCAGTATTTT. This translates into CASSVIDPRDTPDTQYF.

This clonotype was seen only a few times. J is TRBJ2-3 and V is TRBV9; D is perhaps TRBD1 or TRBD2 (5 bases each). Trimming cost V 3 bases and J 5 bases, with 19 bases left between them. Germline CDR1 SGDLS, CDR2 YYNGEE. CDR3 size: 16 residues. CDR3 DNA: TGTGCCAGCAGCGCTCGGGGCGGGCAAGGAGGAGATACGCAGTATTTT. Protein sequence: CASSARGGQGGDTQYF.

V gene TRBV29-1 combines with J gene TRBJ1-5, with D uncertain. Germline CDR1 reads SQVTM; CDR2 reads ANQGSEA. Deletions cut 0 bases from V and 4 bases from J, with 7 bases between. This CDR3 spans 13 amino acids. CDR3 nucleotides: TGCAGCGTTGAAGATAGTGGTAATCAGCCCCAGCATTTT. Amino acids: CSVEDSGNQPQHF.

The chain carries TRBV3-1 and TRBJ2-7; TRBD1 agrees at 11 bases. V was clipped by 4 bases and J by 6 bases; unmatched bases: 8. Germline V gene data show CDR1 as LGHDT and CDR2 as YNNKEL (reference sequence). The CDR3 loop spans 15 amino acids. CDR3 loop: CASSPRGQGAGEQYF. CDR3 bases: TGTGCCAGCAGCCCGAGAGGACAGGGGGCTGGCGAGCAGTACTTC.

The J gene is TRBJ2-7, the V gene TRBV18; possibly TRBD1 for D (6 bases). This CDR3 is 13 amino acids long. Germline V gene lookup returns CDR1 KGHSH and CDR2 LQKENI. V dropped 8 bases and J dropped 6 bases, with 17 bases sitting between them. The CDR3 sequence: CASGRQGGSEQYF. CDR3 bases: TGTGCCAGCGGTCGACAAGGGGGTAGCGAGCAGTACTTC.

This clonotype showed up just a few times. The CDR3 nucleotides are TGTGCCTGGAGTGCAATGGACAGGGCCGCTCAGCCCCAGCATTTT. Protein: CAWSAMDRAAQPQHF. The V call is TRBV30, the J call TRBJ1-5, with 8 nucleotides matching TRBD1. CDR3 length: 15 amino acids. J lost 6 bases, V lost 1 base, and 8 bases had no gene match. Germline CDR1 and CDR2: GTSNPN and SVGIG (reference sequence).

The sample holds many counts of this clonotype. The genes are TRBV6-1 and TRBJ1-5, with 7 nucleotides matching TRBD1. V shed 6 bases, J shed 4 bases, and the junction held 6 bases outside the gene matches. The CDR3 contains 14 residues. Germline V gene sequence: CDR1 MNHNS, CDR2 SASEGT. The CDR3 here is CASSRQGFNQPQHF. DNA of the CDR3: TGTGCCAGCAGCCGACAGGGCTTTAATCAGCCCCAGCATTTT.

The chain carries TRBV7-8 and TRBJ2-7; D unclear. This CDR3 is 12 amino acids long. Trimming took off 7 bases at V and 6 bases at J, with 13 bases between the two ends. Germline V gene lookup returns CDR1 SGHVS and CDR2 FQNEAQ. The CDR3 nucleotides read TGTGCCAGCACCCACACCTCGGGCGAGCAGTACTTC. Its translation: CASTHTSGEQYF. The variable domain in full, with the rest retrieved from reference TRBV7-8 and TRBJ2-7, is GAGVSQSPRYKVAKRGQDVALRCDPISGHVSLFWYQQALGQGPEFLTYFQNEAQLDKSGLPSDRFFAERPEGSVSTLKIQRTQQEDSAVYLCASTHTSGEQYFGPGTRLTVT.

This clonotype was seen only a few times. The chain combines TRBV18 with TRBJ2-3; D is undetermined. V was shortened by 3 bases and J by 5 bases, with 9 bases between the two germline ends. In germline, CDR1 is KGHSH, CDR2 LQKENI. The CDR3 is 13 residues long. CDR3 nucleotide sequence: TGTGCCAGCTCACCTGTTAGCCTAGATACGCAGTATTTT. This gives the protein CASSPVSLDTQYF. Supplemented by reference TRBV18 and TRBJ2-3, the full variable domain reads NAGVMQNPRHLVRRRGQEARLRCSPMKGHSHVYWYRQLPEEGLKFMVYLQKENIIDESGMPKERFSAEFPKEGPSILRIQQVVRGDSAAYFCASSPVSLDTQYFGPGTRLTVL.

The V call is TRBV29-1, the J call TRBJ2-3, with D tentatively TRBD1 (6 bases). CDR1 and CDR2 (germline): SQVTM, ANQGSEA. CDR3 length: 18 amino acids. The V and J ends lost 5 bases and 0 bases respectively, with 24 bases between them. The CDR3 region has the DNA TGCAGCGTTCAACTCCTACGGACAGCTTTCACTAGCACAGATACGCAGTATTTT. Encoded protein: CSVQLLRTAFTSTDTQYF.